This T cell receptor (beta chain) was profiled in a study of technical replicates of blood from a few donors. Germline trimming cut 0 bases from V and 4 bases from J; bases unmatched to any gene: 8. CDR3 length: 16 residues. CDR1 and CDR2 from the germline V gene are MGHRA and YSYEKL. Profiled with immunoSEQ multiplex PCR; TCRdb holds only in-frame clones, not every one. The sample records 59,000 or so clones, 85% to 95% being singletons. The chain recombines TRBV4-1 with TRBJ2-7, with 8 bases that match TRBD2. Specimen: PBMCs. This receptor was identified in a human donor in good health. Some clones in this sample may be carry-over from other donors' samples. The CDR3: CASSQDPGGRVYEQYF. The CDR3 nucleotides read TGCGCCAGCAGCCAAGATCCGGGGGGGCGAGTATACGAGCAGTACTTC.